A single sample is the source of the 15 T cell receptor beta chains below, sequenced in a study of cytomegalovirus exposure and HLA in healthy donors. Method: immunoSEQ multiplex PCR; TCRdb's copy keeps in-frame clones and lacks some. The sample lists roughly 180,000 clones, 84% seen once, with approximately 7% in the top ten. The sample comprised PBMCs. Receptors were obtained from a man aged 18 to 30 in good health and CMV-seropositive.

This clone was seen just once. The V and J genes are TRBV27 and TRBJ2-1; 7 bases match TRBD2. The CDR3 covers 14 residues. Per the germline V gene, CDR1 is MNHEY and CDR2 is SMNVEV (reference sequence). Trimming cost V 2 bases and J 8 bases; bases outside gene matches: 6. This CDR3 is CASSLSGIIDEQFF. The CDR3 DNA sequence: TGTGCCAGCAGTTTAAGCGGGATTATCGATGAGCAGTTCTTC.

The chain links TRBV29-1 to TRBJ2-2, with TRBD1 identical over 7 bases. J was trimmed by 4 bases and V by 0 bases; bases with no gene match: 8. Germline CDR1 is SQVTM and CDR2 is ANQGSEA. The CDR3 has 16 amino acids. The CDR3 loop reads CSVEDTVGTVTGELFF. The CDR3 DNA reads as TGCAGCGTTGAAGACACAGTGGGGACAGTCACCGGGGAGCTGTTTTTT.

The chain combines TRBV5-6 with TRBJ2-7, with TRBD1 matching 9 bases. Trimming cost V 4 bases and J 4 bases; bases outside gene matches: 3. Germline V gene data show CDR1 as SGHDT and CDR2 as YYEEEE. This CDR3 is 13 amino acids long. This CDR3 reads CASSRTGVYEQYF. CDR3 DNA sequence: TGTGCCAGCAGCCGGACAGGGGTGTACGAGCAGTACTTC. The full variable domain, its missing parts supplied by reference TRBV5-6 and TRBJ2-7, is DAGVTQSPTHLIKTRGQQVTLRCSPKSGHDTVSWYQQALGQGPQFIFQYYEEEERQRGNFPDRFSGHQFPNYSSELNVNALLLGDSALYLCASSRTGVYEQYFGPGTRLTVT.

The gene calls are TRBV29-1 and TRBJ2-3; tentative D call: TRBD1 (5 bases). Germline-derived CDR1 and CDR2 are SQVTM and ANQGSEA. The CDR3 contains 14 residues. V lost 7 bases and J lost 1, with 15 bases in between. CDR3 loop: CSAATEVGTDTQYF. In DNA form, the CDR3 reads TGCAGCGCCGCGACAGAGGTCGGCACAGATACGCAGTATTTT.

The gene calls are TRBV27 and TRBJ1-2, with TRBD1 matching over 8 bases. Unmatched junction bases numbered 4, after V lost 6 bases and J lost 4 bases. Looked up from germline, CDR1 is MNHEY and CDR2 is SMNVEV (reference sequence). The CDR3 totals 13 residues. The CDR3 region is CASSDRGGYGYTF. The CDR3 DNA reads TGTGCCAGCAGCGACAGGGGAGGCTATGGCTACACCTTC.

The J gene is TRBJ2-7, the V gene TRBV28; TRBD2 aligns across 8 bases. The CDR3 is 12 residues long. V shed 3 bases and J 9 bases; nucleotides not matched to a gene: 4. From germline, CDR1 is MDHEN and CDR2 SYDVKM. CDR3 loop: CASSFQRESQYF. As DNA, the CDR3 is TGTGCCAGCAGTTTCCAGCGGGAGTCGCAGTACTTC.

The table lists this clone with a count of one. The chain has TRBV28 and TRBJ1-2; TRBD1 might be the D (5 bases). Looked up from germline, CDR1 is MDHEN and CDR2 is SYDVKM. The CDR3 is 14 amino acids. V was trimmed by 2 bases and J by 6 bases, leaving 13 bases between them. The CDR3 sequence: CASSLGGTENGYTF. DNA for the CDR3: TGTGCCAGCAGTTTAGGCGGGACGGAAAATGGCTACACCTTC.

CDR3 amino acids: CASSLYYREPLFF. DNA of the CDR3: TGTGCCAGCAGCCTATACTACAGGGAGCCACTGTTTTTT. The chain joins TRBV7-9 to TRBJ1-4, with D possibly matching TRBD1 (6 bases). V was shortened by 5 bases and J by 13 bases, with 17 bases between the two germline ends. In germline, CDR1 is SEHNR, CDR2 FQNEAQ (reference sequence). There are 13 residues in the CDR3.

The rearrangement uses TRBV6-6 and TRBJ2-7; 12 bases map to TRBD2. V dropped 4 bases and J dropped 0; count of bases not matched to a gene: 4. CDR3 length: 16 amino acids. The germline V gene has CDR1 MNHNY and CDR2 SVGAGI (reference sequence). The CDR3 region has the DNA TGTGCCAGCAGTTGGACTAGCGGGGCCAGCTCCTACGAGCAGTACTTC. Translated, it gives CASSWTSGASSYEQYF.

The chain uses TRBV9 and TRBJ2-7; tentatively, D is TRBD2 (5 bases). Trimming shortened V by 0 bases and J by 7 bases, and 14 bases separated the two germline ends. The CDR3 has 14 residues. Germline values: CDR1 SGDLS, CDR2 YYNGEE. CDR3: CASSVGVDSGEQYF. CDR3 DNA: TGTGCCAGCAGCGTAGGCGTGGACTCGGGGGAGCAGTACTTC.

This chain uses TRBV28 with TRBJ1-4; TRBD1 might be the D (6 bases). Trimming removed 6 bases at V and 0 bases at J, with 14 bases between. The CDR3 loop spans 16 amino acids. From germline, CDR1 is MDHEN and CDR2 SYDVKM. This CDR3 reads CASSQVRGSTNEKLFF. The CDR3 region has the DNA TGTGCCAGCAGCCAGGTCAGGGGCTCAACTAATGAAAAACTGTTTTTT.

The gene calls are TRBV10-3 and TRBJ1-1; TRBD1 matches 11 bases. The germline gives CDR1 ENHRY, CDR2 SYGVKD. The CDR3 loop spans 14 amino acids. Trimming removed 4 bases from V and 4 bases from J; junction bases left unmatched: 2. CDR3 amino acids: CAISAGTGGTEAFF. The CDR3 DNA follows: TGTGCCATCAGTGCTGGGACAGGGGGCACTGAAGCTTTCTTT.

This chain joins TRBV28 and TRBJ2-7; perhaps TRBD1 as D (7 bases). CDR1 is MDHEN, CDR2 SYDVKM, per germline. V lost 5 bases to trimming and J lost 11 bases, with 10 bases between them. The CDR3 covers 10 residues. In DNA form, the CDR3 reads TGTGCCAGCAGTGACAGGGAGGAGTACTTC. Translated, it gives CASSDREEYF.

This clone was found once. The chain couples TRBV2 to TRBJ2-1; D gene ambiguous. This CDR3 spans 13 amino acids. V was pared by 8 bases and J by 7 bases, with 15 bases between. Per germline, CDR1 SNHLY and CDR2 FYNNEI. This CDR3 reads CASQPQMRNEQFF. The CDR3 DNA follows: TGTGCCAGCCAGCCGCAGATGAGGAATGAGCAGTTCTTC.

This clone appeared once. The rearrangement links TRBV5-4 to TRBJ2-1; weak D call: TRBD2 (6 bases). The V gene lost 3 bases and the J gene lost 0 bases, with 10 bases spanning the gap. CDR1 SGHNT and CDR2 YYREEE come from the germline V gene (reference sequence). The CDR3 contains 15 residues. The CDR3 DNA reads TGTGCCAGCAGCTCCCGGGAGAGCTCCTACAATGAGCAGTTCTTC. It codes for CASSSRESSYNEQFF. Complete variable domain (other parts from reference TRBV5-4 and TRBJ2-1): ETGVTQSPTHLIKTRGQQVTLRCSSQSGHNTVSWYQQALGQGPQFIFQYYREEENGRGNFPPRFSGLQFPNYSSELNVNALELDDSALYLCASSSRESSYNEQFFGPGTRLTVL.